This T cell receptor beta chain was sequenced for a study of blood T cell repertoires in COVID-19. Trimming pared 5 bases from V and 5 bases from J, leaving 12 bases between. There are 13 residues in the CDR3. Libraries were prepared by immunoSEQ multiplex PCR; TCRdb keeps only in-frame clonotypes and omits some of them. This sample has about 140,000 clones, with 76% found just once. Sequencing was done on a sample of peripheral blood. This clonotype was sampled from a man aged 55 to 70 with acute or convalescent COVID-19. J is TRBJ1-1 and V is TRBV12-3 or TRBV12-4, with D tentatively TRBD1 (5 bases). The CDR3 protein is CASSPWGWTEAFF. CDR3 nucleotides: TGTGCCAGCAGTCCCTGGGGCTGGACTGAAGCTTTCTTT.